This T cell receptor (beta chain) was observed in a study of T cells in pancreatic ductal adenocarcinoma. The assay was immunoSEQ multiplex PCR, and TCRdb's table has in-frame clones only and misses some. The repertoire holds about 4,600 clones, 68% seen once, with roughly 13% in the top ten. Surgery without prior neoadjuvant therapy was the treatment of the selected pancreatic ductal adenocarcinoma patients. The CDR3 loop spans 16 amino acids. Per the germline V gene, CDR1 is MDHEN and CDR2 is SYDVKM. The V and J ends lost 2 bases and 2 bases, in that order; junction bases with no gene match: 6. A note on this clone: Its antigen is currently unknown.

Study conclusions and caveats: Mean clonality was approximately 0.1 in tumors and roughly 0.067 in blood, not significantly different. The resected cohort was biased toward the minority with early-stage disease.

The sample consisted of pancreatic tumor tissue. The TCR was taken from a human donor with pancreatic ductal adenocarcinoma. The chain recombines TRBV28 with TRBJ2-7; 10 nucleotides align to TRBD1. CDR3 residues: CASSLDLGQGTYEQYF. CDR3 nucleotide sequence: TGTGCCAGCAGTTTAGATTTGGGACAGGGGACCTACGAGCAGTACTTC.